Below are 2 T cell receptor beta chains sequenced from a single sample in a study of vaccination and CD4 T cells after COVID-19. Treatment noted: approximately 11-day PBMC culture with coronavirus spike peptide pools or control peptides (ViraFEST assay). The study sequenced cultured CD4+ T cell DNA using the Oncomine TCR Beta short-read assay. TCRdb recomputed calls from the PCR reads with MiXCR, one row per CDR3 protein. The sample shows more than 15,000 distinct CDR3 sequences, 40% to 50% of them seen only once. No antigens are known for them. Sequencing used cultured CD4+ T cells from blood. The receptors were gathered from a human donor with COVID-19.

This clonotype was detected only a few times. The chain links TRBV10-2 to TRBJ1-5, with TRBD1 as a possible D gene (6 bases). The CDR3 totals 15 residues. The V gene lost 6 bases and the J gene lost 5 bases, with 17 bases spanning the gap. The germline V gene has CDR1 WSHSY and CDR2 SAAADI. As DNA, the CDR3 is TGCGCCAGCAGCTCGGCCGGGGGCGGGTATCAGCCCCAGCATTTT. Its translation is CASSSAGGGYQPQHF.

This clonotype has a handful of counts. CDR3 amino acids: CASSGQGLSYNEQFF. CDR3 DNA sequence: TGTGCCAGCAGCGGTCAGGGACTTTCCTACAATGAGCAGTTCTTC. The chain uses TRBV27 and TRBJ2-1; D perhaps matches TRBD2 (6 bases). Trimming stripped 6 bases from V and 1 base from J, with 13 bases between. In germline, CDR1 is MNHEY, CDR2 SMNVEV (reference sequence). The CDR3 is 15 amino acids.